The TCR beta chain described here comes from a study of cytomegalovirus exposure and HLA in healthy donors. Unmatched junction bases numbered 3, after V lost 3 bases and J lost 5 bases. The germline V gene has CDR1 MNHEY and CDR2 SMNVEV (reference sequence). The CDR3 extends over 14 amino acids. The table lists this clone with a few counts. The PCR was carried out with 60 Vbeta primers and 13 Jbeta primers. The protocol was immunoSEQ multiplex PCR, while the TCRdb copy is restricted to in-frame clones and leaves out a portion. The sample yields some 140,000 clones, approximately 70% seen once. Donors had nominal health at sampling but likely had unrecorded immune exposures.

The gene calls are TRBV27 and TRBJ2-2, with 7 nucleotides matching TRBD1. The specimen was PBMCs. This clonotype originated in a human donor in good health. DNA for the CDR3: TGTGCCAGCAGTTTCGACAGGGCGACCGGGGAGCTGTTTTTT. Translating gives CASSFDRATGELFF.